Below, one T cell receptor (beta chain) is given with its context. What it recognizes is unknown. The study ran its PCR with 60 Vbeta and 13 Jbeta primers. Clones were read by immunoSEQ multiplex PCR, and TCRdb kept only the in-frame ones, dropping some. The sample lists about 140,000 clones; roughly 74% were seen once. This record comes from a study of cytomegalovirus exposure and HLA in healthy donors. Study results and caveats: Relative to the roughly 700-donor mean, N-insertions were reportedly fewer in an Asian-associated ancestry cluster in a later analysis.

Healthy bone marrow donors supplied every sample. Germline V lookup: CDR1 LNHDA, CDR2 SQIVND (reference sequence). The CDR3 sequence is 15 residues long. Trimming pared 3 bases from V and 0 bases from J, leaving 11 bases between. This rearrangement joins TRBV19 to TRBJ1-1, with D unresolved. The sequence was obtained from a man in his forties or fifties in good health and CMV-seronegative. Sequenced: PBMCs. The CDR3 DNA is TGTGCCAGTAGTATCGCCCGTCGGGTGAACACTGAAGCTTTCTTT. It yields the protein CASSIARRVNTEAFF.